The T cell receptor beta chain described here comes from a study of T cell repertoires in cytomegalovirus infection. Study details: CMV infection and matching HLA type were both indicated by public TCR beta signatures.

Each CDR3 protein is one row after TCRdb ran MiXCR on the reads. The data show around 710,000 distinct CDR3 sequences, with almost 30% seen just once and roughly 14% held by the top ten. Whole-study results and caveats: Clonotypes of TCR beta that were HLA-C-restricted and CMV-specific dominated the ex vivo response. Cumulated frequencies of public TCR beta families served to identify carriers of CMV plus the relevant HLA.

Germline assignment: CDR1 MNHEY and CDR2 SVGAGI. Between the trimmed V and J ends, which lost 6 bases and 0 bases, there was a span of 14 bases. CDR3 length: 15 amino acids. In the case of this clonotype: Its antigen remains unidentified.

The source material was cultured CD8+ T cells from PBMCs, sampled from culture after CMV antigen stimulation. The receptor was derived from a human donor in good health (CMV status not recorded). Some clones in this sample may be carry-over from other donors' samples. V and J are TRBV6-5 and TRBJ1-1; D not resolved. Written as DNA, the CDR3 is TGTGCCAGCAGCCCCGGGCCCTACTTGAACACTGAAGCTTTCTTT. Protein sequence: CASSPGPYLNTEAFF.